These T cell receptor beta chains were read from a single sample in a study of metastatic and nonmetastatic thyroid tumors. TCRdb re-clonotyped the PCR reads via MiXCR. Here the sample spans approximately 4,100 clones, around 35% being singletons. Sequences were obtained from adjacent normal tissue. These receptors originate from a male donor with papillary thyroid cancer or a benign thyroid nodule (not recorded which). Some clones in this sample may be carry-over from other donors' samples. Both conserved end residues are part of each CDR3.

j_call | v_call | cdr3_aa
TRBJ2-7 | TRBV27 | CASSLIRGEQYF
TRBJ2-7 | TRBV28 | CASSLWVAGGYEQYF
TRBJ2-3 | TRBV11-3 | CASSFQGEAPDTQYF
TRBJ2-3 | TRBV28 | CASSLRAVSSTDTQYF
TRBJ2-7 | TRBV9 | CASSECTGPYYEKYF
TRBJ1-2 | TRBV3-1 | CASSQVGGSGYTF
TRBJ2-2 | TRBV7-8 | CASSLEARSLRTGELFF
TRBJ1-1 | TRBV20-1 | CSARDVGEAFF
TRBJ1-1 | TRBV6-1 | CASSLGGGREAFF
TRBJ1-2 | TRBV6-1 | CASSEASQGRYGYTF
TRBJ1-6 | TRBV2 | CASSGQGGSPLHF
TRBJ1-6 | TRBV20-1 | CSARVARGRMDSPLHF
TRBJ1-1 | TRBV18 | CASSSPTGMNTEAFF
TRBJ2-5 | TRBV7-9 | CASSKSSDPETQYF
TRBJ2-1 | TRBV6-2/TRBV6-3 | CASSASSSYNEQFF
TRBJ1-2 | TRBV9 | CASSAGPSGYGYTF
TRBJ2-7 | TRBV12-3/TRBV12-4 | CASSSRTGGRDEQYF
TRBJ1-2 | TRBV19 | CASSGGVYGYTF
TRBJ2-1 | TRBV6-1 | CASSETDRVHEQFF
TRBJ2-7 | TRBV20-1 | CSAPGGRGPSYEQYF
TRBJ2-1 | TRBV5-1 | CASSLGDSYYNEQFF
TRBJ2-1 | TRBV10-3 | CAISEKGQERNEQFF
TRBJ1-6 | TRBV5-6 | CASSFYREHNSPLHF
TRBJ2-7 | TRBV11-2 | CASSPSAGGPVEQHF
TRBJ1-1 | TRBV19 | CASSTYTGGTEAFF
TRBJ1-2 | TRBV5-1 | CASSSGQGLGGYTF
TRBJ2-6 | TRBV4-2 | CASSRSGAGSGANVLTF
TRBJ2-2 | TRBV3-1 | CASSHRQAGALNTGELFF
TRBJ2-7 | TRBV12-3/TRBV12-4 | CASSLDQLSYEQYF
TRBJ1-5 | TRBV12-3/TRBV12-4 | CASTYSTGNQPQHF
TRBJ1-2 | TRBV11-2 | CASSLDGVNYGYTF
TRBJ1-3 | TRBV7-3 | CASSLSGGFGNTIYF
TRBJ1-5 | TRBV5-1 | CASSLSGDQPQHF
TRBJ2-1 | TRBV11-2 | CASSLVGTSSYNEQFF
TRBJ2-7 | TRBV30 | CACRTGQLYSYEQYF
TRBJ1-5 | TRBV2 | CASIEVQSNKPQHF
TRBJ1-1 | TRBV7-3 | CASSVSMNTEAFF
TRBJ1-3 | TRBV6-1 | CASSLRGGNGNTIYF
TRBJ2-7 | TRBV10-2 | CASSESGGGEQYF
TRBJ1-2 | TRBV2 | CASREDGYTF
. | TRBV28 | CASSWNPETQYF
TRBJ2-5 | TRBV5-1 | CASSSGQQEETQYF